The TCR beta chain described here comes from a study of OX40 agonist ivuxolimab in advanced cancers. Study-level background: Prior checkpoint blockade (anti-PD-1, anti-PD-L1 or anti-CTLA-4) was permitted; roughly 40% had it.

No patient had autoimmune disease or received systemic immunosuppression. Details on this clone: Antigen unknown.

Trimming removed 1 base from V and 3 bases from J, with 6 bases in between. Looked up from germline, CDR1 is SGHNT and CDR2 is YENEEA. There are 13 residues in the CDR3. Measured with immunoSEQ multiplex PCR; TCRdb has only the in-frame clones, and not every one. Of fewer than 70,000 clones in the sample, less than 95% were seen once. Points from the study as a whole: In CD8+ T cells, expanded clones were on average more numerous than in CD4+. Individuals who were partial responders at 0.1-3.0 mg/kg had clonal expansion that ranked among the lowest.

The receptor comes from an adult with an advanced solid tumor such as melanoma, head and neck, liver or kidney cancer. This specimen consisted of CD4+ or CD8+ T cells sorted from blood, obtained in a trial of the OX40 agonist ivuxolimab. V is TRBV11-3 and J is TRBJ2-5; D call uncertain. As DNA, the CDR3 is TGTGCCAGCAGCTTAGTTGCTAAAGAGACCCAGTACTTC. Translation gives CASSLVAKETQYF.